These 20 T cell receptor beta chains came from one sample sequenced in a study of blood T cell repertoires in COVID-19. Measured with immunoSEQ multiplex PCR; TCRdb has only the in-frame clones, and not every one. The table shows 200,000 to 250,000 clones, with around four fifths occurring only once. The sequencing sample was made of peripheral blood. The origin of the receptors is a woman aged 55 to 70 with active or convalescent COVID-19.

This chain connects TRBV15 to TRBJ1-2, with unresolved D. With 3 bases removed from V and 4 bases from J, the gap between germline ends came to 9 bases. Germline V gene lookup returns CDR1 LNHNV and CDR2 YYDKDF (reference sequence). The CDR3 is made up of 13 amino acids. The CDR3 nucleotides read TGTGCCACCAGCAGCCCGGGTGTCTATGGCTACACCTTC. The encoded protein is CATSSPGVYGYTF.

In this sample, this clone turned up a few times. The chain carries TRBV29-1 and TRBJ2-1, with 8 bases aligning to TRBD1. Germline CDR1 SQVTM, CDR2 ANQGSEA. Unmatched junction bases numbered 8, after V lost 4 bases and J lost 6 bases. CDR3 length: 14 residues. In nucleotides, the CDR3 is TGCAGCGTTGCAGGCAGGGGGCTTGGCAATGAGCAGTTCTTC. Residues: CSVAGRGLGNEQFF.

The rearrangement links TRBV5-1 to TRBJ2-1; 7 nucleotides align to TRBD1. V was pared by 1 base and J by 5 bases, with 15 bases of the junction left unmatched. Germline CDR1 SGHRS, CDR2 YFSETQ. This CDR3 comprises 18 residues. This chain's CDR3 is CASSLRDSRAGIDNEQFF. The CDR3 coding sequence is TGCGCCAGCAGCTTGCGGGACAGCCGGGCCGGAATCGACAATGAGCAGTTCTTC.

A few counts support this clone. The chain carries TRBV6-5 and TRBJ2-4; 10 bases map to TRBD1. Trimming at V came to 8 bases and at J to 5 bases, leaving 3 bases not matched to a gene. This CDR3 has 13 amino acids. The germline CDR1 and CDR2 sequences are MNHEY and SVGAGI. The CDR3 bases are TGTGCCAGCTATGGGACAGGGGAAAACATTCAGTACTTC. Residues: CASYGTGENIQYF.

This clone was seen a few times. V gene TRBV11-3 combines with J gene TRBJ2-1; 8 bases match TRBD2. Germline V gene lookup returns CDR1 SGHNT and CDR2 YENEEA. The V segment lost 6 bases and the J segment 2 bases; nucleotides outside the gene matches: 6. The CDR3 contains 15 residues. The chain's CDR3 is CASRSSGSAYNEQFF. CDR3 bases: TGTGCCAGCAGATCCAGCGGGAGCGCCTACAATGAGCAGTTCTTC.

A single count supports this clone. J is TRBJ2-3 and V is TRBV5-1; no clear D. The V gene's germline CDR1 is SGHRS and CDR2 YFSETQ. The V end lost 5 bases, the J end lost 12 bases, and 16 bases lay between the germline ends. This CDR3 spans 12 amino acids. DNA for the CDR3: TGCGCCAGCAGATTCGACAACCACCATCAGTATTTT. It specifies CASRFDNHHQYF.

This clone has a handful of counts. The chain uses TRBV3-1 (or the pseudogene TRBV3-2) and TRBJ2-1; a weak D match, TRBD2 (6 bases). Germline CDR1 reads LGHDT; CDR2 reads YNNKEL (reference sequence). V lost 0 bases and J lost 6, with 12 bases in between. This CDR3 spans 15 amino acids. CDR3 DNA sequence: TGTGCCAGCAGCCAAGACCTGGGACTTACCAATGAGCAGTTCTTC. Its protein product is CASSQDLGLTNEQFF.

The V and J genes are TRBV5-1 and TRBJ1-4; D is unresolved. CDR3 length: 15 residues. V dropped 0 bases and J dropped 8 bases, with 14 bases sitting between them. Germline V gives CDR1 SGHRS, CDR2 YFSETQ. The chain's CDR3 is CASSLDGRKEEKLFF. The CDR3 DNA sequence: TGCGCCAGCAGCTTGGACGGGAGAAAAGAAGAAAAACTGTTTTTT.

The chain recombines TRBV6-5 with TRBJ1-2, with D maybe TRBD1 (6 bases). The CDR3 has 15 amino acids. Trimming took off 7 bases at V and 2 bases at J, with 17 bases between the two ends. Germline CDR1 and CDR2: MNHEY and SVGAGI. CDR3 in DNA: TGTGCCAGCACTTTGAACCCAGGGGCCAACTATGGCTACACCTTC. It yields the protein CASTLNPGANYGYTF.

This rearrangement joins TRBV10-3 to TRBJ1-1; no firm D call. Germline-derived CDR1 and CDR2 are ENHRY and SYGVKD. This CDR3 has 17 residues. The V end was cut by 0 bases, the J end by 0 bases, with 14 bases between. The CDR3 DNA follows: TGTGCCATCAGTGAGTCGTACCCGGGAAGGATGAACACTGAAGCTTTCTTT. This encodes CAISESYPGRMNTEAFF.

The CDR3 DNA is TGTGCCAGCAGCTCTAAAACAGGGGGCGCCATGGGTTTTGGCTACACCTTC. Translated: CASSSKTGGAMGFGYTF. The rearrangement uses TRBV13 and TRBJ1-2, with TRBD1 identical over 9 bases. The trim removed 4 bases at V and 7 bases at J, leaving 16 bases unmatched. Germline CDR1 reads PRHDT; CDR2 reads FYEKMQ (reference sequence). The CDR3 runs to 17 residues. The whole variable domain, remainder taken from reference TRBV13 and TRBJ1-2, is AAGVIQSPRHLIKEKRETATLKCYPIPRHDTVYWYQQGPGQDPQFLISFYEKMQSDKGSIPDRFSAQQFSDYHSELNMSSLELGDSALYFCASSSKTGGAMGFGYTFGSGTRLTVV.

The chain is built from TRBV4-2 and TRBJ1-1; 9 bases line up with TRBD1. CDR1 is LGHNA and CDR2 is YNFKEQ in the germline V gene. This CDR3 has 16 residues. V lost 1 base to trimming and J lost 3 bases; unmatched junction nucleotides: 6. This CDR3 reads CASSQGARDRDTEAFF. The CDR3 nucleotides are TGTGCCAGCAGCCAAGGTGCCCGGGACAGGGACACTGAAGCTTTCTTT.

This chain uses TRBV19 with TRBJ2-1; TRBD2 is a possible D gene (7 bases). The germline V and J ends were trimmed by 4 bases and 9 bases, with 13 bases remaining between them. CDR3 length: 13 residues. Germline values: CDR1 LNHDA, CDR2 SQIVND (reference sequence). The CDR3 DNA reads TGTGCCAGTAGTAGATCCGGGGGGCTTGAGCAGTTCTTC. It translates to CASSRSGGLEQFF.

This clone was observed a single time. V is TRBV6-6 and J is TRBJ2-5; D is possibly TRBD1 (6 bases). This CDR3 is 16 amino acids long. Germline V CDR1 and CDR2: MNHNY, SVGAGI (reference sequence). Between the trimmed V and J ends, which lost 7 bases and 1 base, there was a span of 19 bases. CDR3 in DNA: TGTGCCAGCACCCCCCCGACAGGACCCTTCCAAGAGACCCAGTACTTC. It is translated as CASTPPTGPFQETQYF.

This chain connects TRBV18 to TRBJ2-3; D is unresolved. The ends were cut back, 5 bases at V and 0 bases at J, with 21 bases in the middle. This CDR3 region has 18 residues. Germline assignment: CDR1 KGHSH and CDR2 LQKENI. In DNA, the CDR3 is TGTGCCAGCTCATCAACGATTTCAGGCGCCGCTAGCACAGATACGCAGTATTTT. Translated: CASSSTISGAASTDTQYF.

The rearrangement links TRBV11-3 to TRBJ1-2, with 7 bases aligning to TRBD1. Germline-derived CDR1 and CDR2 are SGHNT and YENEEA. After removal of 5 bases from V and 8 bases from J, the junction contained 5 bases not matched to a gene. This CDR3 is 12 amino acids long. The CDR3 protein is CASSATGFGYTF. The CDR3 bases are TGTGCCAGCAGCGCGACAGGGTTCGGCTACACCTTC.

The rearrangement uses TRBV6-6 and TRBJ1-2; D may be TRBD1 (5 bases). Deletions cut 5 bases from V and 3 bases from J, with 19 bases between. The CDR3 loop spans 16 amino acids. Germline V CDR1 and CDR2: MNHNY, SVGAGI (reference sequence). For the CDR3, the DNA is TGTGCCAGCAGTCCAACGGCCAGGGCCGACTACTATGGCTACACCTTC. It translates to CASSPTARADYYGYTF.

CDR3 protein: CASSPTGQGAFF. CDR3 in DNA: TGTGCCAGCAGCCCGACAGGCCAAGGGGCTTTCTTT. V and J are TRBV6-6 and TRBJ1-1; a possible D gene is TRBD1 (6 bases). Germline V CDR1 and CDR2: MNHNY, SVGAGI (reference sequence). Trimming took off 6 bases at V and 11 bases at J, with 16 bases between the two ends. There are 12 residues in the CDR3.

The chain recombines TRBV5-4 with TRBJ2-7, with 8 bases lining up with TRBD2. CDR3 length equals 15 residues. The J segment lost 1 base and the V segment lost 0 bases, leaving 3 bases of the junction unmatched. CDR1 is SGHNT and CDR2 is YYREEE in the germline V gene (reference sequence). DNA for the CDR3: TGTGCCAGCAGCTTGGTTAGCGGGACGTCCTACGAGCAGTACTTC. Encoded protein: CASSLVSGTSYEQYF.

This rearrangement joins TRBV7-2 to TRBJ2-2; 8 bases line up with TRBD1. Germline V CDR1 and CDR2: SGHTA, FQGNSA. Trimming cost V 5 bases and J 6 bases; bases outside gene matches: 11. The CDR3 totals 16 residues. The CDR3 DNA sequence: TGTGCCAGCAGCCCACTACCGGGACAGGTAGCCGGGGAGCTGTTTTTT. Residues: CASSPLPGQVAGELFF. Full variable domain (outside the CDR3, taken from reference TRBV7-2 and TRBJ2-2): GAGVSQSPSNKVTEKGKDVELRCDPISGHTALYWYRQSLGQGLEFLIYFQGNSAPDKSGLPSDRFSAERTGGSVSTLTIQRTQQEDSAVYLCASSPLPGQVAGELFFGEGSRLTVL.